Below, 2 T cell receptor beta chains from the same sample are listed, as sequenced in a study of radiotherapy plus CTLA-4 blockade in lung cancer. Measured with immunoSEQ multiplex PCR; TCRdb has only the in-frame clones, and not every one. The table lists roughly 100,000 clones, roughly four fifths of them singletons. This material consisted of peripheral blood, taken from a patient treated with radiotherapy plus ipilimumab. These receptors all come from a human donor with non-small cell lung cancer that progressed on radiotherapy plus ipilimumab.

The chain combines TRBV5-1 with TRBJ2-1; 8 bases match TRBD1. CDR3 size: 17 residues. Germline assignment: CDR1 SGHRS and CDR2 YFSETQ. The V and J ends lost 3 bases and 0 bases, in that order; junction bases with no gene match: 8. The chain's CDR3 is CASSWDRDRNSYNEQFF. DNA of the CDR3: TGCGCCAGCAGCTGGGACCGGGACAGGAACTCCTACAATGAGCAGTTCTTC. Full variable domain (missing parts from reference TRBV5-1 and TRBJ2-1): KAGVTQTPRYLIKTRGQQVTLSCSPISGHRSVSWYQQTPGQGLQFLFEYFSETQRNKGNFPGRFSGRQFSNSRSEMNVSTLELGDSALYLCASSWDRDRNSYNEQFFGPGTRLTVL.

As DNA, the CDR3 is TGTGCCAGCTCACTAGGACGGAGGGGGACTGAAGCTTTCTTT. Amino acid sequence: CASSLGRRGTEAFF. This chain links TRBV18 with TRBJ1-1; D is possibly TRBD1 (6 bases). From germline, CDR1 is KGHSH and CDR2 LQKENI. V lost 4 bases and J lost 5, with 14 bases in between. The CDR3 spans 14 residues.